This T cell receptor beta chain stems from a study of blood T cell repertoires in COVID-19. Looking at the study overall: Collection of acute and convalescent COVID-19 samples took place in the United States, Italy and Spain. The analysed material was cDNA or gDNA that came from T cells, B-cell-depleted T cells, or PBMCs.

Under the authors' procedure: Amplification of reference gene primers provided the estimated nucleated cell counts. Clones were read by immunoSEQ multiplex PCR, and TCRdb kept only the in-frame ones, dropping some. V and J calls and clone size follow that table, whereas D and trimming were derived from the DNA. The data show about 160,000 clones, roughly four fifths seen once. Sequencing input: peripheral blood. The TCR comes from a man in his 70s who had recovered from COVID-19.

This CDR3 is CATSSGDRNTEAFF. The CDR3 DNA reads as TGTGCCACCAGCAGCGGAGACCGGAACACTGAAGCTTTCTTT. The V gene is TRBV15, the J gene TRBJ1-1; the D is unclear. This CDR3 region has 14 residues. Trimming took 3 bases from V and 1 from J, leaving 9 bases between them. In germline, CDR1 is LNHNV, CDR2 YYDKDF (reference sequence).